The 29 T cell receptor beta chains presented below share a single source sample, sequenced in a study of T-cell memory formation after mild COVID-19. MiXCR, run by TCRdb on the 5' RACE reads, gives a single entry per CDR3 protein. The sample lists approximately 260,000 distinct CDR3 sequences; 16% were seen once. The sample was PBMCs or a T cell subset sorted from them (not recorded which). The receptor source for this set is a man between 18 and 29 years old who had mild COVID-19 (a few samples of this study predate the infection). Cell type and time point are not known.

This clonotype was seen ten or more times. The V and J genes are TRBV5-1 and TRBJ2-1, with D perhaps given as TRBD1 or TRBD2 (5 bases each). In germline, CDR1 is SGHRS, CDR2 YFSETQ. The CDR3 runs to 15 residues. V lost 1 base and J 4 bases, leaving 12 bases between the germline ends. The CDR3 DNA sequence: TGCGCCAGCAGCTTGACGGGACCCTTTTACAATGAGCAGTTCTTC. Encoded protein: CASSLTGPFYNEQFF.

The gene calls are TRBV7-2 and TRBJ2-5; 10 bases match TRBD1. Germline V CDR1 and CDR2: SGHTA, FQGNSA. The CDR3 covers 14 residues. V shed 5 bases and J 5 bases; nucleotides not matched to a gene: 5. The chain's CDR3 is CASSPAGQGETQYF. For the CDR3, the DNA is TGTGCCAGCAGCCCAGCGGGACAGGGGGAGACCCAGTACTTC.

This clonotype has a handful of counts. The chain joins TRBV2 to TRBJ2-1, with D hard to call. V lost 8 bases and J lost 5, with 10 bases in between. The CDR3 contains 12 residues. In germline, CDR1 is SNHLY, CDR2 FYNNEI. In DNA form, the CDR3 reads TGTGCCAGCGGCGCGCAGCACAATGAGCAGTTCTTC. Its translation is CASGAQHNEQFF.

The chain carries TRBV7-8 and TRBJ2-7; maybe TRBD2 (6 bases). Trimming took 2 bases from V and 1 from J, leaving 15 bases between them. The CDR3 extends over 16 amino acids. Germline CDR1 reads SGHVS; CDR2 reads FQNEAQ. The CDR3 sequence is CASSLPAGRGSYEQYV. The CDR3 DNA reads as TGTGCCAGCAGCTTACCCGCCGGGCGGGGTTCCTACGAGCAGTACGTC.

The chain uses TRBV21-1 and TRBJ2-7; the table's D call of TRBD2 was not tested on the DNA. TRBV21-1 is annotated as a pseudogene. This CDR3 spans 20 amino acids. The CDR3 DNA follows: TGTGCCAGCAGCCCACCAGGGGGACTAGCGGGAAGATACCTCTCCTACGAGCAGTACTTC. Encoded protein: CASSPPGGLAGRYLSYEQYF.

This clonotype was detected only a few times. This chain connects TRBV9 to TRBJ1-2, with TRBD1 matching over 8 bases. This CDR3 contains 15 residues. V gave up 4 bases and J gave up 1 base; unmatched junction bases: 6. Germline assignment: CDR1 SGDLS and CDR2 YYNGEE. Written as DNA, the CDR3 is TGTGCCAGCAGCCCACGGACAGGGTATAACTATGGCTACACCTTC. Its translation: CASSPRTGYNYGYTF.

This rearrangement joins TRBV4-3 to TRBJ1-1; no clear D gene. The V end was cut by 2 bases, the J end by 3 bases, with 13 bases between. Germline V gene lookup returns CDR1 LGHNA and CDR2 YSLEER. The CDR3 is made up of 15 amino acids. This CDR3 reads CASSQTTPIYTEAFF. The CDR3 DNA reads as TGCGCCAGCAGCCAAACCACCCCAATCTACACTGAAGCTTTCTTT.

This clonotype was detected many times. The chain couples TRBV20-1 to TRBJ2-2; 8 bases fit TRBD1. CDR1 is DFQATT, CDR2 SNEGSKA, per germline (reference sequence). With V trimmed by 3 bases and J by 4 bases, 4 bases remained unmatched. The CDR3 runs 14 residues. The CDR3 nucleotides are TGCAGTGCTAGGTCAGGGGGCCTCACCGGGGAGCTGTTTTTT. Encoded protein: CSARSGGLTGELFF.

There are many counts of this clonotype. This sequence joins TRBV12-3 or TRBV12-4 and TRBJ1-6; maybe TRBD1 (5 bases). With 7 bases removed from V and 9 bases from J, the gap between germline ends came to 25 bases. This CDR3 has 17 amino acids. CDR3 sequence: CASNLRQGVGYVSPLHF. CDR3 nucleotide sequence: TGTGCCAGCAACCTCCGCCAGGGCGTGGGATATGTTTCACCCCTCCACTTT.

The rearrangement uses TRBV20-1 and TRBJ2-5, with D uncertain. Germline loops: CDR1 DFQATT, CDR2 SNEGSKA (reference sequence). V lost 3 bases, J lost 3 bases, and 11 bases lay in between. The CDR3 has 13 residues. Here the CDR3 reads CSASLHGKETQYF. As DNA, the CDR3 is TGCAGTGCTAGCCTGCACGGAAAAGAGACCCAGTACTTC.

The chain couples TRBV20-1 to TRBJ2-5; possibly TRBD2 for D (6 bases). The length of the CDR3 is 13 residues. Germline-derived CDR1 and CDR2 are DFQATT and SNEGSKA (reference sequence). Trimming took 6 bases from V and 5 from J, leaving 16 bases between them. CDR3 amino acids: CSANPLARETQYF. The CDR3, as DNA: TGCAGTGCCAACCCCCTAGCGCGCGAGACCCAGTACTTC.

Ten or more counts support this clonotype. This sequence joins TRBV18 and TRBJ2-3, with D perhaps being TRBD1 or TRBD2 (5 bases each). CDR1 is KGHSH, CDR2 LQKENI, per germline. V was shortened by 2 bases and J by 4 bases, with 7 bases between the two germline ends. This CDR3 contains 13 residues. CDR3 DNA: TGTGCCAGCTCACCAGGGGGATCAGATACGCAGTATTTT. Translation gives CASSPGGSDTQYF.

The rearrangement links TRBV20-1 to TRBJ2-1; the D is unclear. The CDR3 loop spans 9 amino acids. Germline CDR1 and CDR2: DFQATT and SNEGSKA (reference sequence). CDR3 in DNA: TGCAGAACCGACCGGGAGCAGTTCTTC. Amino acids: CRTDREQFF.

A few counts support this clonotype. The chain combines TRBV6-5 with TRBJ1-2, with D unclear. Trimming cost V 7 bases and J 4 bases, with 16 bases left between them. This CDR3 region has 14 residues. Germline V gene sequence: CDR1 MNHEY, CDR2 SVGAGI. CDR3 residues: CASTGGWMSYGYTF. For the CDR3, the DNA is TGTGCCAGCACCGGAGGGTGGATGAGCTATGGCTACACCTTC.

The V call is TRBV10-1, the J call TRBJ2-7; 10 bases are a match to TRBD2. This CDR3 region has 18 residues. The germline V gene has CDR1 WNHNN and CDR2 SYGVQD (reference sequence). V was pared by 0 bases and J by 2 bases, with 10 bases of the junction left unmatched. CDR3: CASSESLRASGGPYEQYF. The DNA of the CDR3 is TGCGCCAGCAGTGAGTCCCTCCGGGCTAGCGGGGGACCCTACGAGCAGTACTTC.

This clonotype has only a few counts. The J gene is TRBJ1-1, the V gene TRBV7-3; maybe TRBD1 (6 bases). Germline loops: CDR1 SGHTA, CDR2 FQGTGA. The CDR3 has 14 amino acids. Trimming took 0 bases from V and 4 from J, leaving 9 bases between them. The CDR3 here is CASSLTAGVTEAFF. The DNA of the CDR3 is TGTGCCAGCAGCTTAACTGCAGGGGTCACTGAAGCTTTCTTT.

The chain links TRBV7-9 to TRBJ1-1; unclear D gene. The germline V gene has CDR1 SEHNR and CDR2 FQNEAQ (reference sequence). V was clipped by 8 bases and J by 4 bases, with 11 bases between them. CDR3 length: 12 residues. The CDR3 is CASGGGSTEAFF. The CDR3 DNA sequence: TGTGCCAGCGGTGGCGGGAGCACTGAAGCTTTCTTT.

The chain is built from TRBV4-2 and TRBJ2-7, with a weak D call TRBD1 (6 bases). Trimming removed 4 bases from V and 2 bases from J, with 12 bases in between. The CDR3 length is 14 residues. Germline CDR1 and CDR2: LGHNA and YNFKEQ. The CDR3, as DNA: TGTGCCAGCAGCCGCCGCGACAGGCCCTACGAGCAGTACTTC. It encodes CASSRRDRPYEQYF.

This clonotype was found a few times. The genes are TRBV20-1 and TRBJ2-3, with D maybe TRBD2 (5 bases). CDR1 DFQATT and CDR2 SNEGSKA come from the germline V gene (reference sequence). The CDR3 runs 13 residues. The ends were cut back, 6 bases at V and 2 bases at J, with 12 bases in the middle. The CDR3 here is CSAMDSITDTQYF. CDR3 nucleotides: TGCAGTGCCATGGACTCTATCACAGATACGCAGTATTTT.

This clonotype was seen ten or more times. The CDR3, as DNA: TGTGCCAGCAGTGAAAGAGGGGGCGATGGCTACACCTTC. Translating gives CASSERGGDGYTF. The chain combines TRBV2 with TRBJ1-2; 7 positions match TRBD1. There are 13 residues in the CDR3. Trimming cost V 2 bases and J 6 bases; bases outside gene matches: 3. CDR1 and CDR2 (germline): SNHLY, FYNNEI. The whole variable domain, filled in from reference TRBV2 and TRBJ1-2, reads EPEVTQTPSHQVTQMGQEVILRCVPISNHLYFYWYRQILGQKVEFLVSFYNNEISEKSEIFDDQFSVERPDGSNFTLKIRSTKLEDSAMYFCASSERGGDGYTFGSGTRLTVV.

The chain combines TRBV7-9 with TRBJ2-5; a possible D gene is TRBD2 (6 bases). The ends were cut back, 3 bases at V and 5 bases at J, with 10 bases in the middle. The CDR3 is made up of 13 amino acids. Germline CDR1 SEHNR, CDR2 FQNEAQ (reference sequence). CDR3 sequence (DNA): TGTGCCAGCAGCTTGTATGGGGGGGAGACCCAGTACTTC. This codes for CASSLYGGETQYF.

The chain carries TRBV5-1 and TRBJ2-5; D is tentatively TRBD1 or TRBD2 (6 bases each). V lost 3 bases to trimming and J lost 2 bases, with 17 bases between them. Germline assignment: CDR1 SGHRS and CDR2 YFSETQ. The CDR3 sequence is 16 residues long. The DNA of the CDR3 is TGCGCCAGCAGCTGGGGTCGGGGGCCACCTCAAGAGACCCAGTACTTC. Amino acid sequence: CASSWGRGPPQETQYF.

This clonotype showed up many times. The V gene is TRBV5-5, the J gene TRBJ2-3, with 8 bases lining up with TRBD1. Germline V gene sequence: CDR1 SGHKS, CDR2 YYEKEE (reference sequence). The CDR3 is made up of 14 amino acids. Trimming removed 4 bases from V and 6 bases from J; junction bases left unmatched: 7. CDR3 sequence: CASSPRTGWDTQYF. The DNA for the CDR3 is TGTGCCAGCAGCCCCCGGACAGGGTGGGATACGCAGTATTTT.

The chain has TRBV12-3 or TRBV12-4 and TRBJ1-2; TRBD1 matches 7 bases. The length of the CDR3 is 14 residues. Germline trimming cut 6 bases from V and 6 bases from J; bases unmatched to any gene: 10. The CDR3 DNA is TGTGCCAGCAGGGAATGGGACAGAGAAGATGGCTACACCTTC. Amino acid sequence: CASREWDREDGYTF.

V is TRBV12-3 or TRBV12-4 and J is TRBJ1-6; possible D gene TRBD1, 6 bases. Deletions cut 5 bases from V and 8 bases from J, with 16 bases between. The CDR3 extends over 15 amino acids. The CDR3 DNA is TGTGCCAGCAGTCCCCAGGGGCTCGGGGATTCACCCCTCCACTTT. Its protein is CASSPQGLGDSPLHF.

This clonotype has more than one count but fewer than ten. This chain uses TRBV5-4 with TRBJ2-1, with TRBD2 matching 10 bases. J was trimmed by 8 bases and V by 4 bases; bases with no gene match: 12. CDR3 length: 16 residues. Germline V gene data show CDR1 as SGHNT and CDR2 as YYREEE (reference sequence). The CDR3 is CASSLRGSGGADEQFF. CDR3 nucleotide sequence: TGTGCCAGCAGCCTTCGTGGAAGCGGGGGGGCAGATGAGCAGTTCTTC.

This clonotype came up a few times. This sequence joins TRBV6-2 or TRBV6-3 and TRBJ1-6; a possible D gene is TRBD1 (5 bases). V lost 7 bases to trimming and J lost 7 bases, with 17 bases between them. CDR1 and CDR2 (germline): MNHEY, SVGEGT. The CDR3 contains 15 residues. The CDR3 bases are TGTGCCAGCACGGGTCGGGACCGACGAAATTCACCCCTCCACTTT. Translated, it gives CASTGRDRRNSPLHF.

This clonotype was recorded a few times. The chain recombines TRBV7-2 with TRBJ2-1, with no clear D. This CDR3 contains 14 residues. V lost 4 bases and J 6 bases, leaving 13 bases between the germline ends. CDR1 is SGHTA, CDR2 FQGNSA, per germline. This CDR3 reads CASSSEVGSNEQFF. The DNA for the CDR3 is TGTGCCAGCAGCTCCGAGGTAGGCAGCAATGAGCAGTTCTTC.

This clonotype was recorded at least ten times. This chain uses TRBV11-2 with TRBJ2-3; 7 positions agree with TRBD1. The CDR3 sequence is 14 residues long. Trimming at V came to 0 bases and at J to 4 bases, leaving 1 base not matched to a gene. The germline V gene has CDR1 SGHAT and CDR2 FQNNGV. Here the CDR3 DNA reads TGTGCCAGCAGCTTAGAAGGGGGCGCAGATACGCAGTATTTT. It translates to CASSLEGGADTQYF. Supplemented by reference TRBV11-2 and TRBJ2-3, the full variable domain reads EAGVAQSPRYKIIEKRQSVAFWCNPISGHATLYWYQQILGQGPKLLIQFQNNGVVDDSQLPKDRFSAERLKGVDSTLKIQPAKLEDSAVYLCASSLEGGADTQYFGPGTRLTVL.